A single sample is the source of the 2 T cell receptor beta chains below, sequenced in a study of vaccination and CD4 T cells after COVID-19. The antigens these receptors bind are not known. Cultured CD4+ T cell DNA underwent sequencing with the Oncomine TCR Beta short-read assay. MiXCR, applied by TCRdb to the PCR reads, yields one record per CDR3 protein. This table holds some 6,800 distinct CDR3 sequences, 73% found once. Documented treatment: approximately nine-day PBMC culture with coronavirus spike peptide pools or control peptides (ViraFEST assay). The sample comprised CD4+ T cells from blood, cultured in vitro. These receptors all come from a human donor who had recovered from COVID-19.

In this sample, this clonotype turned up a few times. V and J are TRBV9 and TRBJ1-1, with 8 bases that match TRBD1. The CDR3 loop spans 15 amino acids. CDR1 and CDR2 (germline): SGDLS, YYNGEE. V gave up 4 bases and J gave up 1 base; unmatched junction bases: 6. CDR3 bases: TGTGCCAGCAGCAATCGAGGGACAGGGAACACTGAAGCTTTCTTT. Residues: CASSNRGTGNTEAFF.

The chain carries TRBV6-5 and TRBJ2-7; a weak D match, TRBD2 (7 bases). Per germline, CDR1 MNHEY and CDR2 SVGAGI. CDR3 size: 16 residues. V gave up 2 bases and J gave up 7 bases, with 21 bases separating them. CDR3 sequence reads: CASSYGAGGTLGEQYF. The CDR3 bases are TGTGCCAGCAGTTACGGGGCCGGGGGGACATTGGGGGAGCAGTACTTC.